This TCR beta chain is drawn from a study of patients and donors after allogeneic stem cell transplantation. This CDR3 is 17 amino acids long. Germline V gene data show CDR1 as SGDLS and CDR2 as YYNGEE. V dropped 4 bases and J dropped 0; count of bases not matched to a gene: 10. TCRdb re-derived calls from the RT-PCR reads in MiXCR, one entry per CDR3 protein. The data show about a million distinct CDR3 sequences, more than 15% seen once. This clonotype was counted only a few times. The sequencing input was blood, either unsorted or a sorted T cell fraction (not recorded which). The TCR sequence derives from a human donor who was either an allogeneic HSCT recipient or a stem cell or donor lymphocyte infusion donor (not recorded which). It is not recorded whose cells these are; they may come from a transplant donor. The V call is TRBV9, the J call TRBJ2-1; the match to TRBD2 covers 7 bases. CDR3 sequence: CASSPAPGGVSYNEQFF. The CDR3 nucleotides are TGTGCCAGCAGCCCGGCCCCGGGAGGTGTCTCCTACAATGAGCAGTTCTTC.